The 24 T cell receptor beta chains below come from one sample, sequenced in a study of blood T cell repertoires in COVID-19. Repertoires were generated with immunoSEQ multiplex PCR, while TCRdb's copy carries only in-frame clones and drops some. Of hundreds of thousands of clones in the sample, over 75% were seen once. Sequencing was performed on peripheral blood. The receptors derive from a woman of 80 years or more with acute or convalescent COVID-19.

J is TRBJ1-2 and V is TRBV6-5; 8 nucleotides line up with TRBD1. Germline lookup yields CDR1 MNHEY and CDR2 SVGAGI. J was trimmed by 3 bases and V by 8 bases; bases with no gene match: 8. The CDR3 is made up of 14 amino acids. Here the CDR3 reads CASLDRGPYYGYTF. The CDR3 nucleotides are TGTGCCAGCCTCGACAGGGGTCCGTACTATGGCTACACCTTC.

This clone was picked up a small number of times. V usage is TRBV11-2 and J usage is TRBJ1-3, with D hard to call. Germline CDR1 and CDR2: SGHAT and FQNNGV. CDR3 length equals 13 residues. V was clipped by 4 bases and J by 7 bases, with 11 bases between them. The DNA for the CDR3 is TGTGCCAGCAGCTCCGGAGGGTGGAACACCATATATTTT. It specifies CASSSGGWNTIYF.

The chain has TRBV7-3 and TRBJ1-1; a weak D match, TRBD1 (5 bases). Trimming took 5 bases from V and 3 from J, leaving 10 bases between them. CDR1 is SGHTA, CDR2 FQGTGA, per germline. CDR3 length: 13 amino acids. CDR3 nucleotides: TGTGCCAGCAGCGAAAACAGGTACACTGAAGCTTTCTTT. Translation gives CASSENRYTEAFF.

The CDR3: CASSQVGGALSEQYF. The CDR3 DNA reads TGTGCCAGCAGCCAAGTCGGGGGGGCGCTGAGCGAGCAGTACTTC. The chain couples TRBV14 to TRBJ2-7; 8 bases are a match to TRBD2. The trim removed 1 base at V and 6 bases at J, leaving 8 bases unmatched. Looked up from germline, CDR1 is SGHDN and CDR2 is FVKESK. The CDR3 length is 15 residues.

The chain recombines TRBV27 with TRBJ2-5; 14 nucleotides agree with TRBD2. This CDR3 is 16 amino acids long. Trimming cost V 6 bases and J 5 bases; bases outside gene matches: 8. Germline V gene sequence: CDR1 MNHEY, CDR2 SMNVEV (reference sequence). The CDR3 is CASSLTSGGAGETQYF. The CDR3 DNA reads TGTGCCAGCAGCCTGACTAGCGGGGGGGCGGGTGAGACCCAGTACTTC.

The chain recombines TRBV6-2 or TRBV6-3 with TRBJ1-4, with 10 nucleotides matching TRBD1. V was pared by 2 bases and J by 0 bases, with 9 bases of the junction left unmatched. CDR3 length: 19 amino acids. Per the germline V gene, CDR1 is MNHEY and CDR2 is SVGEGT. The CDR3 bases are TGTGCCAGCAGTTACCCTCGGACAGGGGGGAGCTCAACTAATGAAAAACTGTTTTTT. Translation gives CASSYPRTGGSSTNEKLFF.

In this sample, this clone turned up once. The chain couples TRBV28 to TRBJ2-3; unclear D gene. Trimming removed 7 bases at V and 3 bases at J, with 11 bases between. This CDR3 comprises 13 residues. The germline V gene has CDR1 MDHEN and CDR2 SYDVKM. CDR3 nucleotides: TGTGCCAGCACTATCTCCGGGACAGATACGCAGTATTTT. Its translation: CASTISGTDTQYF.

This clone was seen ten or more times. The sample holds other DNA sequences that translate to the same CDR3. The rearrangement links TRBV6-6 to TRBJ2-5, with a weak D call TRBD2 (7 bases). Trimming removed 8 bases from V and 5 bases from J, with 15 bases in between. The CDR3 loop spans 13 amino acids. From germline, CDR1 is MNHNY and CDR2 SVGAGI (reference sequence). The CDR3 is CASRRGAGETQYF. The CDR3 nucleotides read TGTGCCAGCCGACGGGGGGCCGGGGAGACCCAGTACTTC.

This sequence joins TRBV5-1 and TRBJ2-1; weak D call: TRBD1 (5 bases). Trimming stripped 0 bases from V and 2 bases from J, with 9 bases between. The germline V gene has CDR1 SGHRS and CDR2 YFSETQ. The CDR3 runs to 15 residues. The CDR3 spells CASSLGTTPYNEQFF. CDR3 coding DNA: TGCGCCAGCAGCTTGGGGACAACCCCCTACAATGAGCAGTTCTTC.

V usage is TRBV2 and J usage is TRBJ2-5; TRBD1 agrees at 10 bases. Trimming cost V 6 bases and J 3 bases; bases outside gene matches: 19. Looked up from germline, CDR1 is SNHLY and CDR2 is FYNNEI. The CDR3 spans 19 residues. CDR3 region: CASSRQGALDFLSKETQYF. The CDR3 nucleotides are TGTGCCAGCAGCCGACAGGGGGCCCTGGACTTCCTCTCCAAAGAGACCCAGTACTTC.

The chain is built from TRBV5-1 and TRBJ2-3; 7 bases fit TRBD2. With 4 bases clipped from V and 6 bases from J, the junction kept 11 bases outside the gene matches. From germline, CDR1 is SGHRS and CDR2 YFSETQ. This CDR3 spans 15 amino acids. Here the CDR3 reads CASSTALASGDTQYF. The DNA for the CDR3 is TGCGCCAGCAGCACAGCACTAGCGTCCGGGGATACGCAGTATTTT. The full variable domain, its missing parts supplied by reference TRBV5-1 and TRBJ2-3, is KAGVTQTPRYLIKTRGQQVTLSCSPISGHRSVSWYQQTPGQGLQFLFEYFSETQRNKGNFPGRFSGRQFSNSRSEMNVSTLELGDSALYLCASSTALASGDTQYFGPGTRLTVL.

The chain joins TRBV24-1 to TRBJ2-3; a weak D match, TRBD2 (5 bases). Germline V CDR1 and CDR2: KGHDR, SFDVKD. This CDR3 has 15 amino acids. The V gene lost 2 bases and the J gene lost 6 bases, with 14 bases spanning the gap. The DNA for the CDR3 is TGTGCCACCAGTGATTCTCGGACTTCAACGGATACGCAGTATTTT. Its protein product is CATSDSRTSTDTQYF.

The chain combines TRBV5-1 with TRBJ2-1; D might be TRBD2 (6 bases). There are 15 residues in the CDR3. V dropped 8 bases and J dropped 0 bases, with 15 bases sitting between them. Germline CDR1 reads SGHRS; CDR2 reads YFSETQ. CDR3 in amino acids: CASSIAASSYNEQFF. As DNA, the CDR3 is TGCGCCAGTTCCATAGCGGCGAGCTCCTACAATGAGCAGTTCTTC.

The chain uses TRBV18 and TRBJ1-2, with D unresolved. From germline, CDR1 is KGHSH and CDR2 LQKENI. With 0 bases removed from V and 5 bases from J, the gap between germline ends came to 10 bases. This CDR3 is 14 amino acids long. CDR3 residues: CASSPPSTVYGYTF. CDR3 DNA: TGTGCCAGCTCACCACCGAGCACGGTTTATGGCTACACCTTC.

The chain employs TRBV29-1 and TRBJ1-3, with D maybe TRBD1 (6 bases). Trimming took off 3 bases at V and 0 bases at J, with 18 bases between the two ends. CDR1 is SQVTM and CDR2 is ANQGSEA in the germline V gene. This CDR3 is 17 amino acids long. As DNA, the CDR3 is TGCAGCGTTGAGGGACACTCGATAACATCCTCTGGAAACACCATATATTTT. Its protein is CSVEGHSITSSGNTIYF.

The rearrangement joins TRBV11-3 to TRBJ2-2; TRBD2 aligns across 10 bases. The CDR3 is made up of 18 amino acids. Germline CDR1 and CDR2: SGHNT and YENEEA. The V segment lost 6 bases and the J segment 5 bases; nucleotides outside the gene matches: 15. CDR3 nucleotide sequence: TGTGCCAGCAGAGATCGATATAGCGGGGGGCAGGGGACCGGGGAGCTGTTTTTT. Its protein product is CASRDRYSGGQGTGELFF.

V usage is TRBV10-3 and J usage is TRBJ1-1, with TRBD1 matching over 12 bases. CDR1 is ENHRY, CDR2 SYGVKD, per germline. V lost 6 bases to trimming and J lost 1 base; unmatched junction nucleotides: 9. The CDR3 is 17 residues long. The CDR3 is CAISAGDRGRGNTEAFF. CDR3 sequence (DNA): TGTGCCATCAGCGCGGGGGACAGGGGGCGCGGGAACACTGAAGCTTTCTTT.

This clone was detected only once. The J gene is TRBJ2-3, the V gene TRBV2; 9 bases are a match to TRBD1. CDR1 SNHLY and CDR2 FYNNEI come from the germline V gene. The CDR3 length is 15 residues. V trimming: 5 bases; J trimming: 2 bases; junction bases outside the gene matches: 5. CDR3 in amino acids: CASSYRTGDTDTQYF. The CDR3 nucleotides read TGTGCCAGCAGTTACAGGACAGGGGACACAGATACGCAGTATTTT.

The chain carries TRBV6-5 and TRBJ2-5; possibly TRBD2 for D (5 bases). The CDR3 length is 15 residues. Germline CDR1 reads MNHEY; CDR2 reads SVGAGI. Trimming stripped 5 bases from V and 5 bases from J, with 18 bases between. The CDR3 is CASSNHFEGGETQYF. CDR3 sequence (DNA): TGTGCCAGCAGTAACCACTTCGAGGGCGGGGAGACCCAGTACTTC.

This sequence joins TRBV23-1 and TRBJ2-3, with D perhaps matching TRBD2 (5 bases). TRBV23-1 is an ORF, with its function uncertain. V dropped 4 bases and J dropped 3 bases, with 11 bases sitting between them. The CDR3 extends over 14 amino acids. The DNA of the CDR3 is TGCGCCAGCAGTCTTGGGCGGAGGACAGATACGCAGTATTTT. Its translation is CASSLGRRTDTQYF.

V and J are TRBV5-1 and TRBJ2-7, with 10 bases identical to TRBD1. Germline CDR1 SGHRS, CDR2 YFSETQ. The CDR3 has 13 residues. J lost 5 bases, V lost 4 bases, and 3 bases had no gene match. The CDR3 region is CASSGTGVHEQYF. The CDR3 DNA reads TGCGCCAGCAGCGGGACAGGGGTGCACGAGCAGTACTTC.

This clone was seen ten or more times. This chain uses TRBV6-5 with TRBJ2-2, with D hard to call. Germline CDR1 reads MNHEY; CDR2 reads SVGAGI. The V end lost 7 bases, the J end lost 5 bases, and 14 bases lay between the germline ends. The CDR3 spans 14 residues. The CDR3 nucleotides read TGTGCCAGCACGGGTCAATCAAGGACCGGGGAGCTGTTTTTT. It yields the protein CASTGQSRTGELFF.

The V gene is TRBV9, the J gene TRBJ2-1; 7 bases match TRBD1. This CDR3 spans 15 amino acids. V was clipped by 2 bases and J by 6 bases; unmatched bases: 8. Germline CDR1 reads SGDLS; CDR2 reads YYNGEE. CDR3 sequence (DNA): TGTGCCAGCAGCGTGACCGGGACAGATTTCAATGAGCAGTTCTTC. It is translated as CASSVTGTDFNEQFF.

In its sample, this clone was seen a few times. This chain joins TRBV7-2 and TRBJ1-3; 7 bases fit TRBD1. Germline-derived CDR1 and CDR2 are SGHTA and FQGNSA. The CDR3 consists of 15 residues. V gave up 4 bases and J gave up 4 bases; unmatched junction bases: 7. Written as DNA, the CDR3 is TGTGCCAGCAGCTCCGGGACAGCCTCGGGAAACACCATATATTTT. Protein sequence: CASSSGTASGNTIYF.